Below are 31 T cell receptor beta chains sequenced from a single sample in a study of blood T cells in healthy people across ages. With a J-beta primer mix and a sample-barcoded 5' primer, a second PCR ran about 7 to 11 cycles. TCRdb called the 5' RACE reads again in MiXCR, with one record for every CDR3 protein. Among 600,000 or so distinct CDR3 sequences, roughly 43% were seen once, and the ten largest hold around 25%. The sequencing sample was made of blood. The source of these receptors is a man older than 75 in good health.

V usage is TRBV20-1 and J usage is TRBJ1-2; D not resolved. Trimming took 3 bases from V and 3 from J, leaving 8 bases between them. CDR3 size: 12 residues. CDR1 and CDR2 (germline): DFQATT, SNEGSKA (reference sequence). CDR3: CSARVKDYGYTF. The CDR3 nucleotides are TGCAGTGCTAGGGTCAAGGACTATGGCTACACCTTC.

CDR3 DNA sequence: TGTGCCAGCAGCCGGTATGGGGGTACCTATGGCTACACCTTC. Translation gives CASSRYGGTYGYTF. The chain links TRBV7-2 to TRBJ1-2; D perhaps matches TRBD1 (5 bases). V shed 5 bases and J shed 4 bases, with 14 bases lying between them. CDR1 is SGHTA, CDR2 FQGNSA, per germline. The CDR3 spans 14 residues.

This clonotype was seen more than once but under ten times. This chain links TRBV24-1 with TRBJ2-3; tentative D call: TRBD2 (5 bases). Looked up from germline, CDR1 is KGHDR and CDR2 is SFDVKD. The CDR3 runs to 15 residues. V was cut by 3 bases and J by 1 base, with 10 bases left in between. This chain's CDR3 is CATSDPMRGTDTQYF. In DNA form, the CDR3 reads TGTGCCACCAGTGATCCAATGAGGGGCACAGATACGCAGTATTTT.

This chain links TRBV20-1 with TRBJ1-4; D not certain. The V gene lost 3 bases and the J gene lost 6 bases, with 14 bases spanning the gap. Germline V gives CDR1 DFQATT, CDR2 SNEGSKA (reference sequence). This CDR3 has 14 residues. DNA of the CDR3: TGCAGTGCTAGGGTCCCAGCCAATTATGAAAAACTGTTTTTT. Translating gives CSARVPANYEKLFF.

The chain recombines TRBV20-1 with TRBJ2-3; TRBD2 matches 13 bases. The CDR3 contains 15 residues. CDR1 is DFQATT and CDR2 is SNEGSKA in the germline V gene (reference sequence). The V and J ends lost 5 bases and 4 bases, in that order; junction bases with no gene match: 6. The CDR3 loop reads CSAGTSGNGPDTQYF. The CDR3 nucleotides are TGCAGTGCTGGGACTAGCGGGAACGGACCAGATACGCAGTATTTT.

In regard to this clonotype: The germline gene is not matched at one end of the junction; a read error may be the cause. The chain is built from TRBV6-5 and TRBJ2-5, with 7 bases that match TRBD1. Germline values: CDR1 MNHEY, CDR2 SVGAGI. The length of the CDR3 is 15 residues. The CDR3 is CAGSPATGAGETQYF. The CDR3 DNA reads TGTGCCGGCAGCCCTGCTACAGGGGCTGGAGAGACCCAGTACTTC.

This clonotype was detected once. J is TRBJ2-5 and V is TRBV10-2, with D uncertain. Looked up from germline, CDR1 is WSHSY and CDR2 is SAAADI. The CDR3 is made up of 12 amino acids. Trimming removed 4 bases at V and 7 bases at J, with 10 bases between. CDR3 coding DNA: TGCGCCAGCAGTGTCCAGTTTGGGACCCAGTACTTC. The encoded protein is CASSVQFGTQYF.

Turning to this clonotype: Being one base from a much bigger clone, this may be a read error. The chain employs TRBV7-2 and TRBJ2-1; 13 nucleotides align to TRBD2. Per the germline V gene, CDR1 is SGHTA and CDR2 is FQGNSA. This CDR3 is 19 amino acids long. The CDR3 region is CVSRKGTSGTTYSYNEQFF. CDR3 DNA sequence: TGTGTCAGCAGAAAAGGGACTAGCGGGACGACCTACTCCTACAATGAGCAGTTCTTC.

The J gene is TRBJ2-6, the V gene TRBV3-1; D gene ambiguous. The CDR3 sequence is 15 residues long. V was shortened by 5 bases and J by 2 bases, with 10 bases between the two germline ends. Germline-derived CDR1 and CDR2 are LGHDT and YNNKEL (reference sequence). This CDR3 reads CASSAVETGANVLTF. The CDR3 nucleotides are TGTGCCAGCAGCGCCGTTGAGACTGGGGCCAACGTCCTGACTTTC.

In DNA, the CDR3 is TGTGCCTGGAGCCCCGGGAGGGGGCTTGGCTACACCTTC. It yields the protein CAWSPGRGLGYTF. The rearrangement joins TRBV30 to TRBJ1-2; 7 positions agree with TRBD1. The germline gives CDR1 GTSNPN, CDR2 SVGIG (reference sequence). The CDR3 has 13 amino acids. After removal of 3 bases from V and 7 bases from J, the junction contained 8 bases not matched to a gene.

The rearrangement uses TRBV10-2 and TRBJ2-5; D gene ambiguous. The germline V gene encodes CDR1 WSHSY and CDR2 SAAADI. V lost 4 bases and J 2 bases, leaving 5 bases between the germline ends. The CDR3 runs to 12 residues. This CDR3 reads CASSVSQETQYF. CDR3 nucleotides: TGCGCCAGCAGTGTATCGCAAGAGACCCAGTACTTC.

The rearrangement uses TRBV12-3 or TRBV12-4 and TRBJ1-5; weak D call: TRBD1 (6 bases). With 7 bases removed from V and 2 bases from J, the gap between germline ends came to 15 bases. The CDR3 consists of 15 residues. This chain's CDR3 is CASTPEGGGNQPQHF. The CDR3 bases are TGTGCCAGCACCCCTGAGGGGGGGGGCAATCAGCCCCAGCATTTT.

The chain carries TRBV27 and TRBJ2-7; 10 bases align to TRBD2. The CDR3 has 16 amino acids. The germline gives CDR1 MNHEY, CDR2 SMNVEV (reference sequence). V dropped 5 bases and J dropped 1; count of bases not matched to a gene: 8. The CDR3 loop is CASSRTLAGSSYEQYF. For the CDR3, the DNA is TGTGCCAGCAGTCGCACACTAGCGGGGTCGTCCTACGAGCAGTACTTC.

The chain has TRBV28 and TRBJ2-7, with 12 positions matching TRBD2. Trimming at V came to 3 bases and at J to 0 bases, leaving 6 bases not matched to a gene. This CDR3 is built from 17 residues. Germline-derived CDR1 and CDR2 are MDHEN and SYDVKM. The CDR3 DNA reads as TGTGCCAGCAGTTTGGCCCCGGGACTAGCGGGCTCCTACGAGCAGTACTTC. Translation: CASSLAPGLAGSYEQYF.

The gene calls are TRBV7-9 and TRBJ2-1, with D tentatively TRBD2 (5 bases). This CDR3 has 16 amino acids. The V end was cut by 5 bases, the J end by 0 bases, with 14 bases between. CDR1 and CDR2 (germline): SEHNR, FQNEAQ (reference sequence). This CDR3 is CASSLSTGSSYNEQFF. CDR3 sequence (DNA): TGTGCCAGCAGCCTCTCTACTGGGAGCTCCTACAATGAGCAGTTCTTC.

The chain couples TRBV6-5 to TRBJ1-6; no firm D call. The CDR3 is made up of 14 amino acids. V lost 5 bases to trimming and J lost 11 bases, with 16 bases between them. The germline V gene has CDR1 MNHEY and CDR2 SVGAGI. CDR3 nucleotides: TGTGCCAGCAGTGTAGTCAAGGAGCGGACACCCCTCCACTTT. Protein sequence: CASSVVKERTPLHF.

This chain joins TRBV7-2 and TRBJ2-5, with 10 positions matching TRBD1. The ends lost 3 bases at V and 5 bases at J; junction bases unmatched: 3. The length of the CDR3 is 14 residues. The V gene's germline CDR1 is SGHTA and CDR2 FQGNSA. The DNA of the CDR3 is TGTGCCAGCAGCTTGTGGACAGGGGGGGAGACCCAGTACTTC. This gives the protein CASSLWTGGETQYF.

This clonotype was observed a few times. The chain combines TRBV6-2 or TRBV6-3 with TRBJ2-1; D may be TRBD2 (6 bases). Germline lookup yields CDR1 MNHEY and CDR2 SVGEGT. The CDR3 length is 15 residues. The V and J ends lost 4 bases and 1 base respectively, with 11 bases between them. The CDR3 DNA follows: TGTGCCAGCAGTTCTGGCGGGAAATCCTACAATGAGCAGTTCTTC. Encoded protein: CASSSGGKSYNEQFF.

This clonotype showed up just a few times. The CDR3 is CASFHRGSYEQYF. The CDR3, as DNA: TGCGCCAGCTTTCACAGGGGGTCGTACGAGCAGTACTTC. The rearrangement links TRBV5-1 to TRBJ2-7, with TRBD1 matching 8 bases. CDR1 and CDR2 (germline): SGHRS, YFSETQ. The CDR3 is 13 residues long. The V segment lost 7 bases and the J segment 4 bases; nucleotides outside the gene matches: 7.

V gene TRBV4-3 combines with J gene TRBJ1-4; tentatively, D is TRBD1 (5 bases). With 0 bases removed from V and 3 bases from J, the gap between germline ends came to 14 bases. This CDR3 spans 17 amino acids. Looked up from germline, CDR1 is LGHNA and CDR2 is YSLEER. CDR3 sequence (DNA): TGCGCCAGCAGCCAAGAGCCCTTTGTGGGGCCTAATGAAAAACTGTTTTTT. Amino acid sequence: CASSQEPFVGPNEKLFF.

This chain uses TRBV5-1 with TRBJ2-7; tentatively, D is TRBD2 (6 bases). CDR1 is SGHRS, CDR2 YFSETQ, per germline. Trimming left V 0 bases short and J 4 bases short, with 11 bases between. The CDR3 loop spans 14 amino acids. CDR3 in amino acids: CASSLDPGEYEQYF. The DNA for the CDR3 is TGCGCCAGCAGCTTGGATCCGGGAGAATACGAGCAGTACTTC.

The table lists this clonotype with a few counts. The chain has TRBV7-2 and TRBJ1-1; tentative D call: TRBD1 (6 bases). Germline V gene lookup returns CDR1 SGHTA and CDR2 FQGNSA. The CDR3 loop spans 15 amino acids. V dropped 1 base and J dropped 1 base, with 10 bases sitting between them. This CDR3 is CASSLGKGGNTEAFF. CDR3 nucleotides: TGTGCCAGCAGCTTAGGGAAGGGGGGGAACACTGAAGCTTTCTTT.

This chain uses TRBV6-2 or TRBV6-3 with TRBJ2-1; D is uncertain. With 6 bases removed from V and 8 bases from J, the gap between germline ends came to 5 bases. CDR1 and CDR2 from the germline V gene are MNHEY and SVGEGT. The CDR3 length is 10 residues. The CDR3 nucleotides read TGTGCCAGCAGCGACTATGAGCAGTTCTTC. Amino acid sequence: CASSDYEQFF.

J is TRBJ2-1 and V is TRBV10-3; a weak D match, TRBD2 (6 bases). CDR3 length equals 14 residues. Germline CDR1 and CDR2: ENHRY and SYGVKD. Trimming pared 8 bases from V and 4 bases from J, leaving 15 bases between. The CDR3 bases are TGTGCCATCTCCAGGGAGGCTACTTACAATGAGCAGTTCTTC. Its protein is CAISREATYNEQFF.

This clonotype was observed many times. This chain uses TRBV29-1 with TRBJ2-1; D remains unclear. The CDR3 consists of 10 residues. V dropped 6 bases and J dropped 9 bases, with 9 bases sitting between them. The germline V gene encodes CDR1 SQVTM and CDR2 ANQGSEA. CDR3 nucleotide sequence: TGCAGCGTGGGGTCTACTGAGCAGTTCTTC. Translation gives CSVGSTEQFF.

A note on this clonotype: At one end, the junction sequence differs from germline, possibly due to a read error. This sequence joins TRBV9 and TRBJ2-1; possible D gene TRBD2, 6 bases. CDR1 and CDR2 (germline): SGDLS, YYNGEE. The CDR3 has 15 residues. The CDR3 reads CASSVVTSSPNELFF. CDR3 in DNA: TGTGCCAGCAGCGTAGTTACTAGCAGCCCCAATGAGCTGTTCTTC.

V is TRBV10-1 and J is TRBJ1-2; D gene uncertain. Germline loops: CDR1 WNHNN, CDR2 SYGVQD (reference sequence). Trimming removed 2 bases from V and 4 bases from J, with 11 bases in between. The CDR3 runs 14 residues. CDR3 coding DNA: TGCGCCAGCAGTGAGGAACGGGAGATCTATGGCTACACCTTC. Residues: CASSEEREIYGYTF.

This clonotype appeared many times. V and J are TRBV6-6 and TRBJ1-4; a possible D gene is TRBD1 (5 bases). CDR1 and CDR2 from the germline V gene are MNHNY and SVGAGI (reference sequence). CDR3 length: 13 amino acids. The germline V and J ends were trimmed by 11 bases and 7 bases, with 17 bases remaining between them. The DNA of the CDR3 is TGTGCCGGCGCGAGGGGAGTGGGTGAAAAACTGTTTTTT. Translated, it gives CAGARGVGEKLFF.

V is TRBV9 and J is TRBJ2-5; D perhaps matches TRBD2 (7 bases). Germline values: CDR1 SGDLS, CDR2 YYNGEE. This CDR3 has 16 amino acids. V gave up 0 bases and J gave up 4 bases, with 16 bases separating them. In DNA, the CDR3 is TGTGCCAGCAGCGTAGTAGGGGGGGGCTCACCAGAGACCCAGTACTTC. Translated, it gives CASSVVGGGSPETQYF.

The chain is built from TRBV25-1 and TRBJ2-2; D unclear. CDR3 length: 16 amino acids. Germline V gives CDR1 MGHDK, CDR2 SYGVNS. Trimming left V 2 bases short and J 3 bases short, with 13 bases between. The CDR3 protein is CASSEKGPVDTGELFF. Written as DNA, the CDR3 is TGTGCCAGCAGTGAAAAGGGTCCGGTGGACACCGGGGAGCTGTTTTTT.

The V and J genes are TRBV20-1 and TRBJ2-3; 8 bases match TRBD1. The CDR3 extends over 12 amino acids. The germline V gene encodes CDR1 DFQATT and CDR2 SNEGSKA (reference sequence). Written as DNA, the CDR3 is TGCAGGGTTCAGGGGGCTGAAGATACGCAGTATTTT. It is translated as CRVQGAEDTQYF.